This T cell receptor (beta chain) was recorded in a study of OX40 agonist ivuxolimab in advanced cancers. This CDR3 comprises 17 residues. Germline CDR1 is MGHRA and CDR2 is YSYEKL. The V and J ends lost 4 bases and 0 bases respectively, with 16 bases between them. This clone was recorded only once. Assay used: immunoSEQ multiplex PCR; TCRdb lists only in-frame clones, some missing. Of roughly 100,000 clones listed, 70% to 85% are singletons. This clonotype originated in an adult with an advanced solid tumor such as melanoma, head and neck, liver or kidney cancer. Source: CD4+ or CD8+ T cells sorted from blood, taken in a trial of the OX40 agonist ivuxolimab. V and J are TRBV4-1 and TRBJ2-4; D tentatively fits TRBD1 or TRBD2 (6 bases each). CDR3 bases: TGCGCCAGCAGCCCGGGACGGGGGCCTTTAGCCAAAAACATTCAGTACTTC. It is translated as CASSPGRGPLAKNIQYF.